This T cell receptor (beta chain) is from a study of glioma-infiltrating T cells after dendritic cell vaccination. Looking at the study overall: Dendritic cell vaccine was injected intradermally three times, biweekly.

Germline V gene lookup returns CDR1 SQVTM and CDR2 ANQGSEA. Trimming removed 0 bases at V and 7 bases at J, with 15 bases between. The CDR3 totals 15 residues. Before vaccination, two weeks after the third vaccination, and at progression, PBMC were collected. The PCR used 60 V beta and 13 J beta primers. Sequencing used immunoSEQ multiplex PCR; TCRdb keeps in-frame clones, though not all of them. The sample lists more than 85,000 clones, roughly 84% occurring once. The receptor was derived from a human donor with glioblastoma. The source material was blood, sampled before dendritic cell vaccination. The rearrangement joins TRBV29-1 to TRBJ2-2, with D perhaps matching TRBD1 (6 bases). CDR3 residues: CSVEDLTGGIGELFF. The CDR3 coding sequence is TGCAGCGTTGAAGACCTGACAGGAGGCATCGGGGAGCTGTTTTTT.